Listed here are 16 T cell receptor beta chains from one sample, sequenced in a study of blood T cell repertoires in COVID-19. TCRdb's copy holds only in-frame clones and misses some; the assay was immunoSEQ multiplex PCR. The repertoire holds about 120,000 clones, with around 89% as singletons. Sequenced sample: peripheral blood. The source of these receptors is a man aged 45-60 years with acute or convalescent COVID-19.

The V call is TRBV5-4, the J call TRBJ1-2; D remains unclear. Per the germline V gene, CDR1 is SGHNT and CDR2 is YYREEE (reference sequence). This CDR3 spans 13 amino acids. V shed 4 bases and J shed 3 bases, with 10 bases lying between them. DNA of the CDR3: TGTGCCAGCAGCCGCGACATGGACTATGGCTACACCTTC. Translating it yields CASSRDMDYGYTF.

The chain couples TRBV18 to TRBJ2-3; TRBD1 is a possible D gene (5 bases). Germline CDR1 KGHSH, CDR2 LQKENI. The CDR3 has 14 amino acids. V was clipped by 4 bases and J by 2 bases, with 10 bases between them. Here the CDR3 reads CASSQTRDTDTQYF. The CDR3 DNA is TGTGCCAGCTCACAAACCAGGGACACAGATACGCAGTATTTT.

This clone came up once. The rearrangement uses TRBV6-4 and TRBJ2-3; TRBD2 agrees at 8 bases. This CDR3 has 15 residues. From germline, CDR1 is MRHNA and CDR2 SNTAGT. After removal of 2 bases from V and 5 bases from J, the junction contained 6 bases not matched to a gene. CDR3 in DNA: TGTGCCAGCAGTGACCAGAGCGGGAGCGGAGATACGCAGTATTTT. It translates to CASSDQSGSGDTQYF.

The chain joins TRBV19 to TRBJ2-3; D unclear. The CDR3 totals 15 residues. V was shortened by 5 bases and J by 6 bases, with 18 bases between the two germline ends. CDR1 and CDR2 (germline): LNHDA, SQIVND (reference sequence). Here the CDR3 reads CASSGRVSKRDTQYF. For the CDR3, the DNA is TGTGCCAGTAGTGGCCGGGTCTCCAAAAGGGATACGCAGTATTTT.

The chain employs TRBV18 and TRBJ1-1, with a possible D match to TRBD1 (6 bases). The CDR3 runs 13 residues. CDR1 is KGHSH, CDR2 LQKENI, per germline. V was pared by 2 bases and J by 7 bases, with 11 bases between. The DNA for the CDR3 is TGTGCCAGCTCACCAGAGCAGGGGAATGAAGCTTTCTTT. Protein product: CASSPEQGNEAFF.

The gene calls are TRBV7-2 and TRBJ1-2; D perhaps matches TRBD1 (5 bases). The germline V and J ends were trimmed by 4 bases and 8 bases, with 17 bases remaining between them. The CDR3 has 14 residues. The germline V gene encodes CDR1 SGHTA and CDR2 FQGNSA. The CDR3 DNA reads as TGTGCCAGCAGCTCGGATCAGGGTTCTCGAGGCTACACCTTC. Protein product: CASSSDQGSRGYTF. Together with reference TRBV7-2 and TRBJ1-2, the CDR3 gives the full variable domain: GAGVSQSPSNKVTEKGKDVELRCDPISGHTALYWYRQSLGQGLEFLIYFQGNSAPDKSGLPSDRFSAERTGGSVSTLTIQRTQQEDSAVYLCASSSDQGSRGYTFGSGTRLTVV.

This chain links TRBV27 with TRBJ2-5; TRBD2 is a possible D gene (5 bases). The CDR3 totals 14 residues. Germline CDR1 reads MNHEY; CDR2 reads SMNVEV (reference sequence). V gave up 0 bases and J gave up 0 bases, with 5 bases separating them. The CDR3 bases are TGTGCCAGCAGTTTATCGCGGGACCAAGAGACCCAGTACTTC. Translating it yields CASSLSRDQETQYF.

This chain uses TRBV21-1 with TRBJ1-2. TRBV21-1 is labeled a pseudogene. This CDR3 has 14 residues. CDR3 DNA sequence: TGTGCCAGCAGTCCAGGAGGGGGGGTCTATGGCTACACCTTC. The encoded protein is CASSPGGGVYGYTF.

The CDR3, as DNA: TGTGCCAGTAGTATGGGGGCGGAGGTCTACAATGAGCAGTTCTTC. Residues: CASSMGAEVYNEQFF. The V gene is TRBV19, the J gene TRBJ2-1, with D perhaps TRBD1 (6 bases). There are 15 residues in the CDR3. V was pared by 3 bases and J by 3 bases, with 12 bases between. Germline loops: CDR1 LNHDA, CDR2 SQIVND (reference sequence).

The CDR3 here is CASSPRQINTEAFF. CDR3 bases: TGTGCCAGCTCACCACGACAGATTAACACTGAAGCTTTCTTT. V usage is TRBV18 and J usage is TRBJ1-1; tentatively, D is TRBD1 (5 bases). Trimming cost V 1 base and J 2 bases, with 8 bases left between them. The CDR3 loop spans 14 amino acids. Germline CDR1 is KGHSH and CDR2 is LQKENI.

The V and J genes are TRBV19 and TRBJ2-7; no definite D call. The CDR3 sequence is 14 residues long. Germline CDR1 reads LNHDA; CDR2 reads SQIVND (reference sequence). V dropped 1 base and J dropped 2 bases, with 9 bases sitting between them. CDR3 protein: CASSIGGYAYEQYF. The CDR3 region has the DNA TGTGCCAGTAGTATAGGAGGTTATGCCTACGAGCAGTACTTC.

This sequence joins TRBV11-3 and TRBJ2-1; 9 nucleotides match TRBD2. The germline CDR1 and CDR2 sequences are SGHNT and YENEEA. This CDR3 spans 15 amino acids. Trimming cost V 1 base and J 8 bases; bases outside gene matches: 6. CDR3 in amino acids: CASSLGTSVADEQFF. CDR3 DNA sequence: TGTGCCAGCAGCTTAGGGACTAGCGTTGCGGATGAGCAGTTCTTC. The complete variable domain, with remaining parts taken from reference TRBV11-3 and TRBJ2-1, reads EAGVVQSPRYKIIEKKQPVAFWCNPISGHNTLYWYLQNLGQGPELLIRYENEEAVDDSQLPKDRFSAERLKGVDSTLKIQPAELGDSAVYLCASSLGTSVADEQFFGPGTRLTVL.

The V call is TRBV24-1, the J call TRBJ2-3, with D perhaps TRBD2 (6 bases). The V gene lost 9 bases and the J gene lost 4 bases, with 28 bases spanning the gap. Germline V gene lookup returns CDR1 KGHDR and CDR2 SFDVKD. The CDR3 is made up of 18 amino acids. This chain's CDR3 is CATPIGPDGGIFADTQYF. The DNA of the CDR3 is TGTGCCACCCCCATAGGTCCGGATGGAGGGATTTTTGCAGATACGCAGTATTTT.

The rearrangement uses TRBV7-8 and TRBJ1-2, with D uncertain. Germline-derived CDR1 and CDR2 are SGHVS and FQNEAQ. This CDR3 spans 15 amino acids. Trimming stripped 1 base from V and 2 bases from J, with 11 bases between. In nucleotides, the CDR3 is TGTGCCAGCAGCTTAGACCCCCCCCGGAACTATGGCTACACCTTC. Its protein product is CASSLDPPRNYGYTF.

This sequence joins TRBV11-2 and TRBJ2-7; possibly TRBD1 for D (6 bases). Germline V CDR1 and CDR2: SGHAT, FQNNGV. V shed 6 bases and J shed 3 bases, with 15 bases lying between them. The CDR3 is made up of 14 amino acids. The CDR3 region is CASRLRDKGYEQYF. The CDR3 nucleotides are TGTGCCAGCAGGCTCCGGGACAAAGGCTACGAGCAGTACTTC. The complete variable domain, with remaining parts taken from reference TRBV11-2 and TRBJ2-7, reads EAGVAQSPRYKIIEKRQSVAFWCNPISGHATLYWYQQILGQGPKLLIQFQNNGVVDDSQLPKDRFSAERLKGVDSTLKIQPAKLEDSAVYLCASRLRDKGYEQYFGPGTRLTVT.

This chain uses TRBV9 with TRBJ1-1; perhaps TRBD1 as D (5 bases). The CDR3 is 15 residues long. V was cut by 7 bases and J by 4 bases, with 20 bases left in between. Per the germline V gene, CDR1 is SGDLS and CDR2 is YYNGEE. CDR3 sequence: CASVGQKGIGTEAFF. In DNA form, the CDR3 reads TGTGCCAGCGTCGGGCAGAAGGGGATTGGCACTGAAGCTTTCTTT.